This paragraph covers one TCR beta chain sequence. Participants were aged about 18 to 90 years, lived in over 20 US areas, and enrolled virtually. Recovered status applied to Cohort 3 donors who had two consecutive negative PCRs. It also applied to those with clearance or with symptom resolution. In the authors' methods: Estimation of nucleated cell counts relied on the amplification of reference gene primers. The method was immunoSEQ multiplex PCR; TCRdb's version includes in-frame clones alone and lacks a portion of them. The V and J calls and clone size were taken over from that table, and D and trimming were inferred from the DNA. The profile covers around 470,000 clones, with roughly 87% appearing a single time and 0.6% taken by the ten largest. The CDR3 runs 14 residues. Germline V CDR1 and CDR2: SQVTM, ANQGSEA. With 7 bases clipped from V and 3 bases from J, the junction kept 9 bases outside the gene matches.

The data derive from a study of blood T cell repertoires in COVID-19. Turning to the study itself: Sources were T cells, B-cell-depleted T cells, or PBMCs; the material itself was cDNA or gDNA.

The specimen sequenced was PBMCs or T cells enriched from blood (not recorded which). J is TRBJ1-1 and V is TRBV29-1; 9 nucleotides line up with TRBD1. The TCR comes from a young man who had recovered from COVID-19. In nucleotides, the CDR3 is TGCAGCGCCTTACAGGGGGCGTGGGACACTGAAGCTTTCTTT. Amino acid sequence: CSALQGAWDTEAFF. The full variable domain, in which reference TRBV29-1 and TRBJ1-1 provide the parts outside the CDR3, is SAVISQKPSRDICQRGTSLTIQCQVDSQVTMMFWYRQQPGQSLTLIATANQGSEATYESGFVIDKFPISRPNLTFSTLTVSNMSPEDSSIYLCSALQGAWDTEAFFGQGTRLTVV.